The rows below give T cell receptor beta chains drawn from one sample of a study of low-dose radiotherapy and immunotherapy resistance in tumors. TCRdb independently ran MiXCR on the reads; one entry per CDR3 protein. The table includes over 65,000 distinct CDR3 sequences, about 18% detected once. Sample: PBMCs, taken before treatment. The receptors stem from a male donor with prostate cancer. CDR3s include the opening cysteine and the closing phenylalanine or tryptophan. The D gene is left open where the match is weak. Only some rows state a clone size, as once, few, many or a class for expanded clones.

TRBJ2-5 NA TRBV7-2 few CASSATIGAGTQYF TGTGCCAGCAGCGCCACAATTGGTGCAGGGACCCAGTACTTC
TRBJ2-1 NA TRBV2 many CASSLAPAPNEQFF TGTGCCAGCAGCCTAGCCCCCGCCCCCAATGAGCAGTTCTTC
TRBJ2-7 NA TRBV15 many CATSRLGRNYEQYF TGTGCCACCAGCAGACTAGGGAGAAACTACGAGCAGTACTTC
TRBJ2-7 NA TRBV5-6 many CASSLGVQGGSYEQYF TGTGCCAGCAGTTTGGGGGTCCAGGGGGGATCCTACGAGCAGTACTTC
TRBJ2-1 NA TRBV20-1 many CSAKSGLRGNEQFF TGCAGTGCAAAGAGCGGTCTCCGTGGCAATGAGCAGTTCTTC
TRBJ2-1 TRBD2 TRBV5-1 many CASRSPGLASYNEQFF TGCGCCAGCAGATCCCCGGGACTAGCGTCCTACAATGAGCAGTTCTTC
TRBJ2-7 NA TRBV7-9 many CASSFDSRVEQYF TGTGCCAGCAGCTTTGACTCCAGGGTCGAGCAGTACTTC
TRBJ2-3 NA TRBV3-1 many CASSPDSAQITQYF TGTGCCAGCAGCCCGGACAGTGCACAGATTACGCAGTATTTT
TRBJ2-3 NA TRBV2 many CATKGTPHTDTQYF TGTGCCACCAAGGGGACGCCACACACAGATACGCAGTATTTT
TRBJ2-7 TRBD2 TRBV4-1 many CASSQDLGGGTYEQYF TGCGCCAGCAGCCAAGATCTGGGCGGGGGGACCTACGAGCAGTACTTC
TRBJ2-3 TRBD2 TRBV20-1 many CSAHPLTSGGGGTDTQYF TGCAGTGCCCACCCCCTGACTAGCGGGGGCGGTGGGACAGATACGCAGTATTTT
TRBJ2-7 NA TRBV20-1 NA CSARVETGTYEQYF TGCAGTGCTAGAGTGGAAACAGGGACCTACGAGCAGTACTTC